This T cell receptor beta chain was recovered during a study of T cells in Graves' hyperthyroidism and ophthalmopathy. Using RNA transcripts as the source, TCR beta CDR3 regions were amplified. The HTBI primer set was used in a first-round RT-PCR of the TCR CDR3. One entry per CDR3 protein, called by TCRdb with MiXCR from the multiplex PCR reads. This table holds some 500,000 distinct CDR3 sequences, approximately 15% found once. Germline loops: CDR1 SGHAT, CDR2 FQNNGV. The CDR3 loop spans 14 amino acids. V lost 1 base and J lost 6, with 12 bases in between. This clonotype was seen ten or more times. The study enrolled patients aged 18 to 65 with newly diagnosed hyperthyroidism of under 2 months' duration. An approximately 10 ml volume of fresh peripheral blood provided the PBMCs.

Sequencing was done on a sample of blood. The chain is built from TRBV11-2 and TRBJ1-2; D is perhaps TRBD1 (6 bases). The receptor's source is a woman younger than 30 with Graves' hyperthyroidism. For the CDR3, the DNA is TGTGCCAGCAGCTTAGGCCGACAGGTCGATGGCTACACCTTC. Amino acids: CASSLGRQVDGYTF.